This TCR beta chain was captured by sequencing in a study of shared clonotypes between healthy human individuals (dated by TCRdb to 2019 to 2021). Regarding the study in general: Three men and a couple of women, aged 18 to 49 years, made up the cohort. For each donor, CD4 naive and CD4 memory were each given three plates, CD8 naive was given two plates, and CD8 memory was given one plate. To estimate repertoire size and how much clonotypes are shared between individuals, the study performed deep sequencing of blood TCR repertoires from roughly five healthy adults. Libraries were prepared and TCR repertoires were sequenced by different laboratories using diverse techniques, in order to increase sequencing depth and limit assay-specific biases. Per donor, leukapheresis produced somewhere between about 0.8 and 9 billion PBMCs.

Donors were healthy HIV-negative adults with no recently reported acute infections or vaccinations. All donors were Caucasian adults living in Nashville, Tennessee, USA. Magnetic negative selection was used to enrich CD4+ T cells, after which naive cells were positively selected on CD45RA and the negative fraction became the memory subset. Blood was obtained by leukapheresis, after which PBMCs were separated by Ficoll-Histopaque density gradient centrifugation and cryopreserved in liquid nitrogen vapor phase. Analytical flow cytometry was used to check the purity and quantity of every magnetically sorted T cell population. Genomic DNA was isolated from every sorted fraction and measured by UV absorbance on a Nanodrop 2000c. Results the study describes overall, beyond this receptor: Compared with non-shared clonotypes, clonotypes shared by all four sorted-subset donors had higher generation probabilities. Even with the large sequencing depth, rarefaction of the sorted-subset datasets indicated that sequencing was incomplete. Naive subsets generally had larger estimated clonotype richness than memory subsets did. Sharing across a handful of donors was observed for approximately 5% of naive CD4, under 4% of naive CD8, 2% to 2.5% of memory CD4, and around 0.4% of memory CD8 clonotypes. Because the study included only a small number of donors, the genetic and exposure-history diversity represented was limited. Sampling was restricted to blood, and TCR repertoires in tissues likely differ from the TCR repertoires found in blood. Pairwise subsampling led to the expectation that sequencing depth would affect the degree of clonotype sharing among donors.

TCR CDR3 regions were amplified from genomic DNA by multiplex PCR using the deep immunoSEQ assay. For each cell subset, the extracted genomic DNA was distributed evenly across all wells of several immunoSEQ 96-well plates, and each plate served as one replicate. Each replicate PCR for sorted subsets received approximately 220 ng genomic DNA, equal to roughly 33,000 T cell genomes. Purified libraries were measured with a Qubit 3.0 fluorometer, size-checked on a Bioanalyzer 2100, and measured again with the KAPA Library Quantification kit. A separate single-read 150-cycle Illumina NextSeq 550 flow cell was used to sequence each immunoSEQ 96-well plate. The source study handled its data this way. The immunoSEQ output contained only junctional sequences without quality scores, so filtering could not match that applied to full-length reads. To assign V/J genes and CDR3, sequences were annotated using PyIR, a Python wrapper for IgBLAST v1.9, with IMGT germline references. Reads with weak V/J assignments (E-value above 1e-6), missing CDR3, stop codons, out-of-frame junctions, or ambiguous translated residues were removed. V3J clonotypes were defined by identical inferred V gene, J gene, and CDR3 amino acid sequence. To compute the percentage overlap between repertoires, the number of shared unique clonotypes was divided by the size of the smaller repertoire. Richness of each repertoire was evaluated using RTK rarefaction, the Chao1 estimator, and Recon v2.1 estimates of unobserved clonotypes. OLGA was used to compute generation probabilities for all TCRbeta clonotypes that the gDNA method yielded from a few donors. This immuneACCESS table, as held by TCRdb, lists in-frame sequences with V and J called but not all clones. Of the missing ones, under half trace to an unresolved V gene in checked studies; the others have no known cause. The V and J calls and clone size are taken from that table; D and trimming were inferred from the DNA. The sample table lists 2 million to 3 million clones, approximately 93% of them with a count of one. 0.36% of the sample belongs to the ten largest clones.

Concerning this clone itself: Its specific antigen is unknown. One base away there is no much larger clone; base qualities are not given.

The sample was naive CD4+ T cells from PBMCs. This specimen's cell subset or site label, per the study, means: CD45RA+ positively selected. This TCR was recovered from a young man in good health. Some clones in this sample may be carry-over from other donors' samples.

The DNA sequence is as follows: TGTGCCAGCAGCTTAGCAGGAGAGAACACTGAAGCTTTCTTT. Its product reads: CASSLAGENTEAFF. The chain was built from TRBV7-3 and TRBJ1-1, with an unclear D gene assignment. Deletion took 2 bases off V and 1 base off J, with a span of 8 bases between the germline ends. The germline V gene encodes CDR1 SGHTA and CDR2 FQGTGA. Inclusive of the bounding cysteine and phenylalanine, the CDR3 is 14 residues long. CDR3 DNA only is kept here, 42 bases in frame from base 1.